Shown below are 23 T cell receptor beta chains from a single sample sequenced in a study of CD8 T cells in Susac syndrome. An amount of RNA that ranged from roughly 0.5 to 1 ug was reverse transcribed with random hexamers. TCRdb reprocessed the immunoSEQ multiplex PCR reads via MiXCR and lists one record per CDR3 protein. The table records about 150,000 distinct CDR3 sequences, approximately 93% of them present only once. Input material: CD8+ T cells from PBMCs. These receptors came from a human donor with multiple sclerosis.

This chain's CDR3 is CASSQLRDRGQGYTF. For the CDR3, the DNA is TGTGCCAGCAGCCAATTAAGGGACAGGGGGCAAGGCTACACCTTC. The chain links TRBV3-1 to TRBJ1-2; 12 bases line up with TRBD1. This CDR3 has 15 amino acids. The ends lost 2 bases at V and 8 bases at J; junction bases unmatched: 6. Germline-derived CDR1 and CDR2 are LGHDT and YNNKEL (reference sequence).

The CDR3 reads CASSDRDWPYYGYTF. The CDR3, as DNA: TGTGCCAGCAGCGACAGGGACTGGCCATACTATGGCTACACCTTC. The chain links TRBV2 to TRBJ1-2, with 7 positions matching TRBD1. With 6 bases clipped from V and 3 bases from J, the junction kept 10 bases outside the gene matches. Germline CDR1 reads SNHLY; CDR2 reads FYNNEI. CDR3 size: 15 residues.

This chain joins TRBV15 and TRBJ2-3; 8 nucleotides line up with TRBD2. J gave up 4 bases and V 0 bases, and 9 bases lay outside the gene matches. The CDR3 runs to 17 residues. Germline CDR1 reads LNHNV; CDR2 reads YYDKDF (reference sequence). The CDR3 loop is CATSRDRGGRRADTQYF. For the CDR3, the DNA is TGTGCCACCAGCAGAGATCGGGGGGGCAGGAGGGCAGATACGCAGTATTTT. Combining the CDR3 with reference TRBV15 and TRBJ2-3 gives the whole variable domain DAMVIQNPRYQVTQFGKPVTLSCSQTLNHNVMYWYQQKSSQAPKLLFHYYDKDFNNEADTPDNFQSRRPNTSFCFLDIRSPGLGDTAMYLCATSRDRGGRRADTQYFGPGTRLTVL.

The J gene is TRBJ2-1, the V gene TRBV27, with a possible D match to TRBD1 (6 bases). The CDR3 contains 13 residues. Trimming took 3 bases from V and 7 from J, leaving 10 bases between them. CDR1 and CDR2 from the germline V gene are MNHEY and SMNVEV (reference sequence). CDR3 bases: TGTGCCAGCAGTTTGTCCAGGGGAAATGAGCAGTTCTTC. Protein sequence: CASSLSRGNEQFF.

This clonotype has only one observation. The CDR3 here is CASSRPSFSTEAFF. The CDR3 nucleotides read TGTGCCAGCAGCCGCCCGTCATTTTCCACTGAAGCTTTCTTT. This sequence joins TRBV28 and TRBJ1-1; D ambiguous. The V gene's germline CDR1 is MDHEN and CDR2 SYDVKM. Trimming removed 6 bases from V and 4 bases from J, with 15 bases in between. This CDR3 has 14 amino acids.

The rearrangement joins TRBV5-4 to TRBJ2-3; 7 bases are shared with TRBD2. Germline CDR1 reads SGHNT; CDR2 reads YYREEE (reference sequence). There are 16 residues in the CDR3. The ends lost 1 base at V and 4 bases at J; junction bases unmatched: 9. CDR3 amino acids: CASSLPEGREADTQYF. In DNA form, the CDR3 reads TGTGCCAGCAGCTTGCCCGAAGGGAGGGAGGCAGATACGCAGTATTTT.

This clonotype was found once. This chain links TRBV28 with TRBJ1-1; D not resolved. V was shortened by 7 bases and J by 0 bases, with 9 bases between the two germline ends. Germline CDR1 is MDHEN and CDR2 is SYDVKM. This CDR3 contains 13 residues. CDR3: CASTLNMNTEAFF. In DNA form, the CDR3 reads TGTGCCAGCACCTTGAACATGAACACTGAAGCTTTCTTT.

J is TRBJ1-1 and V is TRBV29-1; possible D gene TRBD1, 5 bases. Trimming removed 2 bases at V and 6 bases at J, with 22 bases between. Germline V gene lookup returns CDR1 SQVTM and CDR2 ANQGSEA. The CDR3 is 16 amino acids. CDR3 nucleotides: TGCAGCGTTGAAAATGCCCCCCCAGGGATTTTCGCTGAAGCTTTCTTT. Translation: CSVENAPPGIFAEAFF.

This chain joins TRBV3-1 and TRBJ1-2; D call uncertain. The CDR3 spans 16 residues. From germline, CDR1 is LGHDT and CDR2 YNNKEL (reference sequence). Trimming removed 4 bases at V and 7 bases at J, with 22 bases between. The CDR3 DNA reads TGTGCCAGCAGCCCTAGACCGACTGAAGGAGGTTTTGGCTACACCTTC. It specifies CASSPRPTEGGFGYTF.

This clonotype was counted a few times. Compared with germline, one end of the junction differs, possibly owing to a read error. The J gene is TRBJ1-2, the V gene TRBV30, with D hard to call. Germline CDR1 and CDR2: GTSNPN and SVGIG (reference sequence). CDR3 size: 12 residues. This CDR3 is CAWIGSRTLSGF. DNA of the CDR3: TGTGCCTGGATCGGGAGTAGGACGCTAAGCGGCTTC.

The chain is built from TRBV29-1 and TRBJ1-2; 7 bases are shared with TRBD1. Germline trimming cut 6 bases from V and 8 bases from J; bases unmatched to any gene: 9. Germline CDR1 reads SQVTM; CDR2 reads ANQGSEA. The CDR3 loop spans 12 amino acids. The CDR3 nucleotides read TGCAGCGTCCCTGACAGGGTAGACGGCTACACCTTC. This sequence encodes CSVPDRVDGYTF.

This chain uses TRBV7-6 with TRBJ2-3; possibly TRBD2 for D (5 bases). Germline-derived CDR1 and CDR2 are SGHVS and FNYEAQ. V lost 5 bases, J lost 6 bases, and 9 bases lay in between. The CDR3 is 12 amino acids. The CDR3 DNA is TGTGCCAGCAGCCGAGCGGTGGATACGCAGTATTTT. Its translation is CASSRAVDTQYF.

The chain uses TRBV7-9 and TRBJ1-6, with D perhaps TRBD1 (5 bases). The V and J ends lost 4 bases and 5 bases respectively, with 9 bases between them. There are 14 residues in the CDR3. Germline CDR1 and CDR2: SEHNR and FQNEAQ (reference sequence). The CDR3 region is CASSSRDNNSPLHF. The DNA of the CDR3 is TGTGCCAGCAGCTCCAGGGATAATAATTCACCCCTCCACTTT.

The V call is TRBV7-9, the J call TRBJ1-5; a weak D match, TRBD1 (5 bases). The CDR3 consists of 14 residues. Germline V CDR1 and CDR2: SEHNR, FQNEAQ (reference sequence). V lost 5 bases to trimming and J lost 2 bases, with 10 bases between them. The DNA of the CDR3 is TGTGCCAGCAGCACGACAGCGGGCAATCAGCCCCAGCATTTT. Translated: CASSTTAGNQPQHF.

This chain uses TRBV30 with TRBJ2-7, with D maybe TRBD1 (5 bases). Germline CDR1 GTSNPN, CDR2 SVGIG (reference sequence). This CDR3 is 15 amino acids long. The germline V and J ends were trimmed by 0 bases and 6 bases, with 18 bases remaining between them. The CDR3 DNA follows: TGTGCCTGGAGTGTACTTAGGCAGGGAAGATTCGAGCAGTACTTC. As protein: CAWSVLRQGRFEQYF.

This chain joins TRBV3-1 and TRBJ2-3; D gene unclear. V gave up 5 bases and J gave up 6 bases, with 12 bases separating them. Germline CDR1 and CDR2: LGHDT and YNNKEL (reference sequence). This CDR3 spans 13 amino acids. The CDR3 coding sequence is TGTGCCAGCAGCGGACGGCCGCCGGATACGCAGTATTTT. Translation: CASSGRPPDTQYF.

The V call is TRBV9, the J call TRBJ1-6; no definite D call. The germline V gene has CDR1 SGDLS and CDR2 YYNGEE. This CDR3 comprises 11 residues. V gave up 4 bases and J gave up 11 bases, with 7 bases separating them. The CDR3 loop is CASSSKAPLHF. DNA for the CDR3: TGTGCCAGCAGCAGTAAGGCACCCCTCCACTTT. The full variable domain, in which reference TRBV9 and TRBJ1-6 provide the parts outside the CDR3, is DSGVTQTPKHLITATGQRVTLRCSPRSGDLSVYWYQQSLDQGLQFLIQYYNGEERAKGNILERFSAQQFPDLHSELNLSSLELGDSALYFCASSSKAPLHFGNGTRLTVT.

The CDR3, as DNA: TGTGCCAGCAGTTTCCGGGGGATCGACGAGCAGTACTTC. Protein product: CASSFRGIDEQYF. This sequence joins TRBV28 and TRBJ2-7; weak D call: TRBD2 (6 bases). V was shortened by 3 bases and J by 5 bases, with 11 bases between the two germline ends. The CDR3 is 13 amino acids. In germline, CDR1 is MDHEN, CDR2 SYDVKM.

The V call is TRBV29-1, the J call TRBJ1-2; maybe TRBD1 (6 bases). CDR3 length: 12 residues. The V end lost 5 bases, the J end lost 8 bases, and 15 bases lay between the germline ends. Germline V gives CDR1 SQVTM, CDR2 ANQGSEA. The CDR3: CSVPGDTGGYTF. The DNA of the CDR3 is TGCAGCGTTCCCGGGGACACTGGCGGCTACACCTTC.

The V call is TRBV19, the J call TRBJ2-2; D unclear. Per the germline V gene, CDR1 is LNHDA and CDR2 is SQIVND (reference sequence). Trimming removed 1 base from V and 1 base from J, with 1 base in between. This CDR3 comprises 13 residues. CDR3: CASSIVNTGELFF. The CDR3 DNA reads as TGTGCCAGTAGTATAGTGAACACCGGGGAGCTGTTTTTT.

The CDR3 is CASSYSSETLFTGELFF. The CDR3, as DNA: TGTGCCAGCAGTTACTCTTCAGAGACCCTTTTCACCGGGGAGCTGTTTTTT. V gene TRBV6-5 combines with J gene TRBJ2-2; D is uncertain. Germline-derived CDR1 and CDR2 are MNHEY and SVGAGI. This CDR3 is 17 amino acids long. The V end lost 0 bases, the J end lost 4 bases, and 15 bases lay between the germline ends.

The chain combines TRBV9 with TRBJ2-7, with TRBD1 matching over 7 bases. This CDR3 contains 14 residues. V was clipped by 4 bases and J by 1 base; unmatched bases: 5. Germline loops: CDR1 SGDLS, CDR2 YYNGEE. CDR3 DNA: TGTGCCAGCAGCACCCACAGGGGATCCTACGAGCAGTACTTC. Amino acid sequence: CASSTHRGSYEQYF.

This chain joins TRBV4-1 and TRBJ2-1; TRBD1 matches at 8 bases. Germline CDR1 reads MGHRA; CDR2 reads YSYEKL. V lost 4 bases and J lost 0; bases outside the gene matches: 5. The CDR3 has 16 residues. The CDR3 DNA sequence: TGCGCCAGCAGCCCTTCGCAGGGGGCCTCCTACAATGAGCAGTTCTTC. Translating gives CASSPSQGASYNEQFF.